The 30 T cell receptor beta chains below come from one sample, sequenced in a study of T cells in Graves' hyperthyroidism and ophthalmopathy. Amplification yielded TCR beta CDR3 regions, with RNA transcripts as the source. Initially, a first-round RT-PCR of the TCR CDR3 employed the HTBI primer set. TCRdb passed the multiplex PCR reads through MiXCR, listing each CDR3 protein once. This table holds roughly 840,000 distinct CDR3 sequences, approximately 40% found once. The sequencing sample was made of blood. The receptors were sampled from a man between 18 and 29 years old with Graves' hyperthyroidism.

Many counts were recorded for this clonotype. The V call is TRBV12-3 or TRBV12-4, the J call TRBJ1-6; 10 bases are a match to TRBD1. The junction had 7 bases not matched to a gene; V was cut back by 5 bases and J by 9 bases. The CDR3 is made up of 15 amino acids. CDR3: CASSLQTGGASPLHF. CDR3 coding DNA: TGTGCCAGCAGTCTCCAGACAGGGGGCGCTTCACCCCTCCACTTT.

Ten or more counts support this clonotype. The gene calls are TRBV9 and TRBJ1-2; D ambiguous. V lost 0 bases to trimming and J lost 2 bases, with 8 bases between them. Germline-derived CDR1 and CDR2 are SGDLS and YYNGEE. The CDR3 runs to 14 residues. CDR3 in DNA: TGTGCCAGCAGCGTAGCAACAGTAAACTATGGCTACACCTTC. It encodes CASSVATVNYGYTF.

This chain links TRBV20-1 with TRBJ2-7, with D maybe TRBD2 (5 bases). The J call may be wrong; the DNA end is better matched by TRBJ2-5. CDR1 and CDR2 from the germline V gene are DFQATT and SNEGSKA (reference sequence). The CDR3 loop spans 13 amino acids. CDR3 amino acids: CSARGRSNQTQYF. CDR3 DNA: TGCAGTGCTAGAGGGAGGAGCAACCAGACCCAGTACTTC.

Points on this clonotype: At one boundary the junction diverges from the germline segment, which might be a read error. This chain uses TRBV19 with TRBJ1-1, with D maybe TRBD1 (5 bases). The length of the CDR3 is 15 residues. CDR1 and CDR2 from the germline V gene are LNHDA and SQIVND (reference sequence). CDR3 protein: CASSIGVGVNTEASF. The CDR3 DNA reads as TGTGCCAGTAGTATAGGAGTGGGGGTTAACACTGAAGCTTCCTTT.

V and J are TRBV19 and TRBJ1-6; 8 bases line up with TRBD1. After removal of 7 bases from V and 3 bases from J, the junction contained 2 bases not matched to a gene. Per the germline V gene, CDR1 is LNHDA and CDR2 is SQIVND (reference sequence). CDR3 length equals 14 residues. The CDR3, as DNA: TGTGCCAGTAACGGACAGGGCTATAATTCACCCCTCCACTTT. As protein: CASNGQGYNSPLHF.

J is TRBJ2-2 and V is TRBV7-2; D tentatively reads TRBD1 or TRBD2 (6 bases each). The CDR3 runs to 16 residues. V lost 1 base and J lost 5, with 14 bases in between. Looked up from germline, CDR1 is SGHTA and CDR2 is FQGNSA. The CDR3 DNA sequence: TGTGCCAGCAGCTTAGGGGGCGGGACAAGGACCGGGGAGCTGTTTTTT. Encoded protein: CASSLGGGTRTGELFF.

This clonotype was seen a handful of times. The V gene is TRBV20-1, the J gene TRBJ2-2; D remains ambiguous. Germline lookup yields CDR1 DFQATT and CDR2 SNEGSKA (reference sequence). The V and J ends lost 3 bases and 6 bases respectively, with 8 bases between them. The CDR3 consists of 12 residues. In DNA, the CDR3 is TGCAGTGCTAGCACGTATGCCGGGGAGCTGTTTTTT. It codes for CSASTYAGELFF.

The sample holds many counts of this clonotype. The V gene is TRBV12-3 or TRBV12-4, the J gene TRBJ1-2, with a possible D match to TRBD1 (5 bases). Trimming cost V 4 bases and J 5 bases, with 11 bases left between them. This CDR3 contains 13 residues. DNA for the CDR3: TGTGCCAGCAGTTCCCCGGGGACTTATGGCTACACCTTC. This codes for CASSSPGTYGYTF.

V is TRBV7-9 and J is TRBJ2-5; TRBD1 agrees at 9 bases. The CDR3 length is 16 residues. V shed 6 bases, J shed 5 bases, and the junction held 13 bases outside the gene matches. CDR1 and CDR2 (germline): SEHNR, FQNEAQ (reference sequence). CDR3 in amino acids: CASRSGTGSRGETQYF. CDR3 DNA sequence: TGTGCCAGCAGATCCGGGACAGGGAGCCGAGGCGAGACCCAGTACTTC.

The chain links TRBV19 to TRBJ2-5; D gene unclear. The CDR3 contains 12 residues. V lost 6 bases to trimming and J lost 5 bases, with 10 bases between them. Germline CDR1 and CDR2: LNHDA and SQIVND (reference sequence). The CDR3 sequence is CASRTTGETQYF. For the CDR3, the DNA is TGTGCCAGTAGGACGACCGGTGAGACCCAGTACTTC.

DNA of the CDR3: TGTGCCAGCAGCGTAGATGGCTCGGCTGCCCAAGAGACCCAGTACTTC. Its translation is CASSVDGSAAQETQYF. This chain joins TRBV7-2 and TRBJ2-5; D is undetermined. This CDR3 spans 16 amino acids. Germline CDR1 and CDR2: SGHTA and FQGNSA. Trimming stripped 5 bases from V and 1 base from J, with 17 bases between.

The chain couples TRBV9 to TRBJ1-5; 7 positions agree with TRBD1. The CDR3 has 15 residues. CDR1 and CDR2 (germline): SGDLS, YYNGEE. V gave up 5 bases and J gave up 1 base; unmatched junction bases: 6. The CDR3 bases are TGTGCCAGCAGTTACGCGACAGGGAGCAATCAGCCCCAGCATTTT. It encodes CASSYATGSNQPQHF.

This clonotype was seen a handful of times. A junction boundary mismatches the germline segment, possibly from a read error. This rearrangement joins TRBV7-7 to TRBJ2-7; D may be TRBD1 (6 bases). CDR3 size: 14 residues. Germline loops: CDR1 SSHAT, CDR2 FNYEAQ (reference sequence). Written as DNA, the CDR3 is TGTGCTAGCAGCCCCAAAGGACAGTACTACGAGCAGTACTTC. Protein product: CASSPKGQYYEQYF.

The chain carries TRBV6-1 and TRBJ2-2; 8 nucleotides agree with TRBD1. The CDR3 runs 13 residues. The germline V gene has CDR1 MNHNS and CDR2 SASEGT. CDR3 sequence: CSSDRGNTGELFF. CDR3 in DNA: TGTTCCTCAGACAGGGGTAACACCGGGGAGCTGTTTTTT.

A remark on this clonotype: One junction end does not reproduce the germline sequence, and a read error may be involved. The rearrangement uses TRBV10-2 and TRBJ2-7; possibly TRBD2 for D (5 bases). This CDR3 has 16 residues. In germline, CDR1 is WSHSY, CDR2 SAAADI. CDR3 coding DNA: TGTGCCAGCAGTGGTGGTTGGGCGGAGGCGGCCTACGAGCAGTACTTC. Its translation: CASSGGWAEAAYEQYF.

The gene calls are TRBV2 and TRBJ1-4; possibly TRBD1 for D (5 bases). The CDR3 consists of 17 residues. CDR1 is SNHLY and CDR2 is FYNNEI in the germline V gene. V lost 6 bases and J lost 5, with 22 bases in between. The CDR3 coding sequence is TGTGCCAGCAGCTCCTTCAAACAGGACCCTAAAAATGAAAAACTGTTTTTT. It codes for CASSSFKQDPKNEKLFF.

At least ten counts were recorded for this clonotype. CDR3 bases: TGCAGCGTGGTCGCGGCTTCTGGGGCCAACGTCCTGACTTTC. Its translation is CSVVAASGANVLTF. The chain recombines TRBV29-1 with TRBJ2-6; D ambiguous. The CDR3 length is 14 residues. The germline gives CDR1 SQVTM, CDR2 ANQGSEA. Trimming cost V 6 bases and J 1 base, with 10 bases left between them.

The gene calls are TRBV7-9 and TRBJ2-5; 7 nucleotides match TRBD2. The CDR3 extends over 16 amino acids. V was clipped by 6 bases and J by 0 bases; unmatched bases: 10. The germline V gene encodes CDR1 SEHNR and CDR2 FQNEAQ (reference sequence). This chain's CDR3 is CASSRLSSGYQETQYF. The CDR3 DNA follows: TGTGCCAGCAGTCGCCTATCTAGCGGCTACCAAGAGACCCAGTACTTC.

This clonotype has a handful of counts. The V and J genes are TRBV19 and TRBJ1-5, with no clear D. The CDR3 runs to 11 residues. Trimming shortened V by 5 bases and J by 11 bases, and 10 bases separated the two germline ends. Germline V gene data show CDR1 as LNHDA and CDR2 as SQIVND (reference sequence). CDR3 nucleotides: TGTGCCAGTAGTGAACGTACGTCCCAGCATTTT. Encoded protein: CASSERTSQHF.

This clonotype was seen more than once but under ten times. V usage is TRBV2 and J usage is TRBJ1-1; no clear D. The germline V gene encodes CDR1 SNHLY and CDR2 FYNNEI. Between the trimmed V and J ends, which lost 8 bases and 4 bases, there was a span of 17 bases. The CDR3 is 14 residues long. This CDR3 reads CASVPRRGITEAFF. In DNA form, the CDR3 reads TGTGCCAGCGTCCCCCGGAGAGGGATCACTGAAGCTTTCTTT.

The chain joins TRBV29-1 to TRBJ2-7, with D maybe TRBD1 (6 bases). V was clipped by 6 bases and J by 2 bases, with 11 bases between them. This CDR3 comprises 12 residues. CDR1 is SQVTM, CDR2 ANQGSEA, per germline. The CDR3 sequence is CSVGQPPYEQYF. The CDR3 nucleotides are TGCAGCGTAGGACAGCCCCCCTACGAGCAGTACTTC.

The rearrangement links TRBV7-2 to TRBJ1-1; 10 bases agree with TRBD1. The CDR3 has 15 residues. Trimming took 5 bases from V and 5 from J; bases not matched to a gene: 8. Germline V gives CDR1 SGHTA, CDR2 FQGNSA. This chain's CDR3 is CASSPTGGARTEAFF. Here the CDR3 DNA reads TGTGCCAGCAGCCCGACAGGGGGCGCGAGGACTGAAGCTTTCTTT.

The sample holds a few counts of this clonotype. Relative to the germline gene, one junction end is altered; a read error may explain this. The rearrangement uses TRBV27 and TRBJ2-7, with no clear D. Germline values: CDR1 MNHEY, CDR2 SMNVEV (reference sequence). CDR3 length: 12 amino acids. As DNA, the CDR3 is TGTGCCAGCAGTTTCCCCCGAGTCAGGCAATATTTC. As protein: CASSFPRVRQYF.

In the case of this clonotype: Since no conserved phenylalanine or tryptophan closes the CDR3, a read error is the likely cause. This sequence joins TRBV14 and TRBJ1-1; no definite D call. CDR3 length: 11 amino acids. The germline CDR1 and CDR2 sequences are SGHDN and FVKESK. With 3 bases removed from V and 11 bases from J, the gap between germline ends came to 10 bases. The DNA of the CDR3 is TGTGCCAGCAGCCACGGAGTGGGGGCTTTCCTT. Residues: CASSHGVGAFL.

This clonotype was counted at least ten times. The chain carries TRBV7-9 and TRBJ1-3; no reliable D call. The CDR3 has 15 residues. Germline loops: CDR1 SEHNR, CDR2 FQNEAQ (reference sequence). V dropped 4 bases and J dropped 2 bases, with 12 bases sitting between them. CDR3 nucleotides: TGTGCCAGCAGCTGGTCTAGAGGGACTGGAAACACCATATATTTT. Its translation: CASSWSRGTGNTIYF.

Comments on this clonotype: A much more abundant neighbour one base away suggests this may be a read error. The chain couples TRBV10-3 to TRBJ2-2; the D gene is possibly TRBD2 (5 bases). Germline loops: CDR1 ENHRY, CDR2 SYGVKD. This CDR3 is built from 15 residues. The CDR3 DNA reads as TGTGCCACCAGTGAGTCTATCTTGGCGGGCGGGGAGCTGTTTTTT. It is translated as CATSESILAGGELFF.

The chain recombines TRBV7-9 with TRBJ2-5; D is possibly TRBD1 or TRBD2 (6 bases each). The CDR3 length is 14 residues. Germline V gene lookup returns CDR1 SEHNR and CDR2 FQNEAQ (reference sequence). Trimming removed 3 bases from V and 6 bases from J, with 14 bases in between. DNA for the CDR3: TGTGCCAGCAGCTTTGCCGGGGGCGGAAAGACCCAGTACTTC. Translating gives CASSFAGGGKTQYF.

In its sample, this clonotype was seen a few times. The chain uses TRBV6-5 and TRBJ2-2, with D possibly being TRBD1 (6 bases). Trimming removed 10 bases at V and 5 bases at J, with 14 bases between. This CDR3 region has 13 residues. Germline values: CDR1 MNHEY, CDR2 SVGAGI. CDR3 DNA sequence: TGTGCCACCAACGAGGGGGAAACCGGGGAGCTGTTTTTT. It yields the protein CATNEGETGELFF.

The V gene is TRBV2, the J gene TRBJ1-5, with D tentatively TRBD1 (5 bases). Germline lookup yields CDR1 SNHLY and CDR2 FYNNEI. This CDR3 is built from 8 residues. V lost 9 bases, J lost 15 bases, and 9 bases lay in between. CDR3 in amino acids: CASRGRHF. The CDR3 DNA sequence: TGTGCCAGTAGGGGCCGGCATTTT.

This clonotype occurred many times. The rearrangement uses TRBV11-2 and TRBJ2-2; D unclear. The germline V gene has CDR1 SGHAT and CDR2 FQNNGV. The CDR3 length is 12 residues. V was shortened by 6 bases and J by 1 base, with 3 bases between the two germline ends. CDR3 DNA: TGTGCCAGCAGATGGAACACCGGGGAGCTGTTTTTT. Protein: CASRWNTGELFF.